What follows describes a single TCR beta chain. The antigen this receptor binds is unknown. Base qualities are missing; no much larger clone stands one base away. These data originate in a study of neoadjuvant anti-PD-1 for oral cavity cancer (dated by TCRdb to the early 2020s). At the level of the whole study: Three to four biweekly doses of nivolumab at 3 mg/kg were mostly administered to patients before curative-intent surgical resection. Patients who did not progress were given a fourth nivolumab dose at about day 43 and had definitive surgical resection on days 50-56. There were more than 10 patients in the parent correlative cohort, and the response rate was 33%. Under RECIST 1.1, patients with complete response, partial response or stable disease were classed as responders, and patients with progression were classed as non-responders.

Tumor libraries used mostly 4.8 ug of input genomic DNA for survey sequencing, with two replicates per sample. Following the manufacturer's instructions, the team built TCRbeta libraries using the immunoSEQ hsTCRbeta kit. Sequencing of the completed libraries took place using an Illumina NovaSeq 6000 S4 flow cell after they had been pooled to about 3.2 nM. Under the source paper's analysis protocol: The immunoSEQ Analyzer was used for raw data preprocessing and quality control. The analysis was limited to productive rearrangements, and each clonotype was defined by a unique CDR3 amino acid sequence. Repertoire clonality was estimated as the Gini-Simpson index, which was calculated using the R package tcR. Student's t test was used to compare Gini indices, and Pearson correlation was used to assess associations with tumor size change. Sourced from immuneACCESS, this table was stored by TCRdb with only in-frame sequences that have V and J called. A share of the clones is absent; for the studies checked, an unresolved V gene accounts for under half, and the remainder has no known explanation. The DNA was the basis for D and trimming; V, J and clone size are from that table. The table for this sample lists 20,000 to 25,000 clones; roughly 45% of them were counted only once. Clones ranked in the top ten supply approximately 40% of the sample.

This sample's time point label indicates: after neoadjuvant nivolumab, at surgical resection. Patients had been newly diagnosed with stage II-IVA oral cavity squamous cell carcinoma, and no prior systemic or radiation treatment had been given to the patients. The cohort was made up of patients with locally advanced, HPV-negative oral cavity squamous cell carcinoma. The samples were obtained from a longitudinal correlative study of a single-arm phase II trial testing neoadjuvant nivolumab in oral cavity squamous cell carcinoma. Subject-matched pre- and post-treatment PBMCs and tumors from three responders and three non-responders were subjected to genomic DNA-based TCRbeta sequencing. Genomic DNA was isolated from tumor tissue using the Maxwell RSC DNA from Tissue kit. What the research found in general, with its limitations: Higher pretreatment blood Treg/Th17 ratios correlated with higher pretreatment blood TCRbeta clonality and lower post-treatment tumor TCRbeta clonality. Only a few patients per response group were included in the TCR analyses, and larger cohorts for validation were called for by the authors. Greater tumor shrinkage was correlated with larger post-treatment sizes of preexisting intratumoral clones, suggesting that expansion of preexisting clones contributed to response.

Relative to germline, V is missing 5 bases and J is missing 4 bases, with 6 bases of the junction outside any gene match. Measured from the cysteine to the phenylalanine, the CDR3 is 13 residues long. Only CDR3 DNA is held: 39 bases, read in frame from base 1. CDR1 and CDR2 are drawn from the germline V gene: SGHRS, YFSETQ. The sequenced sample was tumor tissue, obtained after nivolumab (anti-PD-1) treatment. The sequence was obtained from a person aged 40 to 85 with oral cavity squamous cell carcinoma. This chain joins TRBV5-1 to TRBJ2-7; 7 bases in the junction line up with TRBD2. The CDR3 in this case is CASRRTGGYEQYF. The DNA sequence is TGCGCCAGCAGGAGGACGGGAGGATACGAGCAGTACTTC. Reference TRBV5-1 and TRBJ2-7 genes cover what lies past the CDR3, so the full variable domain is KAGVTQTPRYLIKTRGQQVTLSCSPISGHRSVSWYQQTPGQGLQFLFEYFSETQRNKGNFPGRFSGRQFSNSRSEMNVSTLELGDSALYLCASRRTGGYEQYFGPGTRLTVT.